The clone carrying this TCR beta chain was seen a handful of times. Its antigen is still unknown. Each CDR3 protein is one row after TCRdb ran MiXCR on the reads. The table records some 350,000 distinct CDR3 sequences, around a sixth of them present only once. This entry belongs to a study of T cell repertoires in cytomegalovirus infection. Study overall: Public TCR beta signatures marked donors with CMV infection and the matching HLA. Findings and caveats of the study: It was HLA-C-restricted CMV-specific TCR beta clonotypes that dominated the response ex vivo.

Per germline, CDR1 DFQATT and CDR2 SNEGSKA (reference sequence). V was clipped by 7 bases and J by 4 bases, with 19 bases between them. There are 14 residues in the CDR3. The sample consisted of PBMCs. The rearrangement joins TRBV20-1 to TRBJ1-2; D might be TRBD1 (5 bases). This TCR was sampled from a human donor in good health (CMV status not recorded). Some clones in this sample may be carry-over from other donors' samples. CDR3 protein: CSVNRLGGLYGYTF. For the CDR3, the DNA is TGCAGTGTAAACAGGCTTGGGGGACTCTATGGCTACACCTTC.